Below, 16 T cell receptor beta chains from the same sample are listed, as sequenced in a study of T-cell memory formation after mild COVID-19. TCRdb re-derived calls from the 5' RACE reads in MiXCR, one entry per CDR3 protein. The data show 190,000 or so distinct CDR3 sequences, about a fifth seen once. Material: PBMCs or a T cell subset sorted from them (not recorded which). Every receptor here comes from an adult woman who had mild COVID-19 (a few samples of this study predate the infection). Cell type and time point are not known.

This chain joins TRBV7-6 and TRBJ2-7, with 7 bases fitting TRBD1. The J segment lost 2 bases and the V segment lost 2 bases, leaving 3 bases of the junction unmatched. This CDR3 contains 14 residues. CDR1 and CDR2 (germline): SGHVS, FNYEAQ. In DNA, the CDR3 is TGTGCCAGCAGCTTATATACAGGGGCCTACGAGCAGTACTTC. Translation gives CASSLYTGAYEQYF.

V gene TRBV24-1 combines with J gene TRBJ2-1; 15 bases agree with TRBD2. The germline CDR1 and CDR2 sequences are KGHDR and SFDVKD. The CDR3 contains 15 residues. Trimming removed 4 bases from V and 8 bases from J; junction bases left unmatched: 2. CDR3 nucleotide sequence: TGTGCCACCAGTGAGTGGACTAGCGGGAGGGATGAGCAGTTCTTC. Its protein product is CATSEWTSGRDEQFF.

The chain employs TRBV7-6 and TRBJ1-4; no reliable D call. V gave up 1 base and J gave up 3 bases, with 3 bases separating them. Germline V lookup: CDR1 SGHVS, CDR2 FNYEAQ. This CDR3 comprises 13 residues. The CDR3 DNA reads TGTGCCAGCAGCTTAGAGTCTAATGAAAAACTGTTTTTT. It codes for CASSLESNEKLFF.

This chain's CDR3 is CASTPGQGADIQYF. Here the CDR3 DNA reads TGTGCCAGCACCCCCGGACAGGGGGCGGACATTCAGTACTTC. The chain joins TRBV6-5 to TRBJ2-4; 11 nucleotides agree with TRBD1. This CDR3 has 14 amino acids. The germline V gene encodes CDR1 MNHEY and CDR2 SVGAGI. J was trimmed by 8 bases and V by 7 bases; bases with no gene match: 7.

This clonotype was seen a few times. The J gene is TRBJ1-5, the V gene TRBV4-1; TRBD1 agrees at 7 bases. The germline gives CDR1 MGHRA, CDR2 YSYEKL. V dropped 5 bases and J dropped 5; count of bases not matched to a gene: 6. The CDR3 extends over 14 amino acids. The CDR3 loop reads CASSYRDSDQPQHF. The CDR3, as DNA: TGCGCCAGCAGCTACCGGGACAGCGATCAGCCCCAGCATTTT.

This sequence joins TRBV7-3 and TRBJ2-5, with TRBD1 matching over 8 bases. The CDR3 has 13 residues. Germline assignment: CDR1 SGHTA and CDR2 FQGTGA. V gave up 6 bases and J gave up 3 bases; unmatched junction bases: 3. CDR3 nucleotide sequence: TGTGCCAGCAGATCGGACAGGGAAGAGACCCAGTACTTC. It is translated as CASRSDREETQYF.

The chain employs TRBV11-2 and TRBJ2-7, with D tentatively TRBD2 (5 bases). CDR1 is SGHAT, CDR2 FQNNGV, per germline. The CDR3 has 12 residues. The ends were cut back, 2 bases at V and 4 bases at J, with 6 bases in the middle. DNA for the CDR3: TGTGCCAGCAGCTTACTAGCTTACGAGCAGTACTTC. This codes for CASSLLAYEQYF.

The chain couples TRBV10-3 to TRBJ1-1; 7 bases line up with TRBD1. Germline V gene lookup returns CDR1 ENHRY and CDR2 SYGVKD. J gave up 8 bases and V 5 bases, and 11 bases lay outside the gene matches. This CDR3 spans 14 amino acids. The CDR3 DNA follows: TGTGCCATCAGTACTGACAGGGACGGTTGGGAAGCTTTCTTT. Translated: CAISTDRDGWEAFF.

This clonotype was observed a handful of times. V gene TRBV5-1 combines with J gene TRBJ2-7; D is ambiguous. The germline gives CDR1 SGHRS, CDR2 YFSETQ. The CDR3 is made up of 13 amino acids. Between the trimmed V and J ends, which lost 0 bases and 5 bases, there was a span of 9 bases. CDR3 DNA sequence: TGCGCCAGCAGCTTGGTGGGCTTCAACGAGCAGTACTTC. It specifies CASSLVGFNEQYF. The variable domain in full, completed from reference TRBV5-1 and TRBJ2-7, reads KAGVTQTPRYLIKTRGQQVTLSCSPISGHRSVSWYQQTPGQGLQFLFEYFSETQRNKGNFPGRFSGRQFSNSRSEMNVSTLELGDSALYLCASSLVGFNEQYFGPGTRLTVT.

V usage is TRBV20-1 and J usage is TRBJ2-7; TRBD1 matches at 7 bases. The V gene's germline CDR1 is DFQATT and CDR2 SNEGSKA (reference sequence). After removal of 3 bases from V and 6 bases from J, the junction contained 20 bases not matched to a gene. The CDR3 totals 17 residues. The CDR3 nucleotides read TGCAGTGCTAGTCAGGAGGAGTACGAGACAGGGATAATCGAGCAGTACTTC. Amino acids: CSASQEEYETGIIEQYF.

J is TRBJ1-1 and V is TRBV5-4; D is uncertain. This CDR3 is 15 amino acids long. Germline CDR1 SGHNT, CDR2 YYREEE (reference sequence). V was trimmed by 3 bases and J by 4 bases, leaving 16 bases between them. The CDR3 region has the DNA TGTGCCAGCAGCTGGACCGTGGACCAAGGCACTGAAGCTTTCTTT. It codes for CASSWTVDQGTEAFF.

This chain connects TRBV7-6 to TRBJ2-5; 7 bases align to TRBD2. Unmatched junction bases numbered 10, after V lost 2 bases and J lost 4 bases. Germline-derived CDR1 and CDR2 are SGHVS and FNYEAQ. The CDR3 consists of 16 residues. This CDR3 reads CASSLLAESWTETQYF. The CDR3 DNA reads as TGTGCCAGCAGCTTACTAGCGGAGTCTTGGACAGAGACCCAGTACTTC.

This clonotype has more than one count but fewer than ten. The chain is built from TRBV4-2 and TRBJ2-3, with 12 bases lining up with TRBD2. From germline, CDR1 is LGHNA and CDR2 YNFKEQ. J gave up 2 bases and V 1 base, and 10 bases lay outside the gene matches. This CDR3 has 19 residues. The CDR3 sequence is CASSQGFGLAGTNTDTQYF. As DNA, the CDR3 is TGTGCCAGCAGCCAAGGTTTTGGACTAGCGGGGACTAACACAGATACGCAGTATTTT.

This clonotype was counted a few times. The chain has TRBV20-1 and TRBJ2-7; D is tentatively TRBD1 or TRBD2 (5 bases each). V gave up 3 bases and J gave up 5 bases, with 17 bases separating them. This CDR3 is built from 14 residues. Looked up from germline, CDR1 is DFQATT and CDR2 is SNEGSKA (reference sequence). CDR3 region: CSASHPGQTDEQYF. CDR3 bases: TGCAGTGCTAGCCACCCGGGGCAGACGGACGAGCAGTACTTC.

V gene TRBV2 combines with J gene TRBJ2-5; 15 bases line up with TRBD2. The CDR3 is 16 amino acids. Germline assignment: CDR1 SNHLY and CDR2 FYNNEI. Trimming took 6 bases from V and 4 from J; bases not matched to a gene: 6. Here the CDR3 reads CASSDGLAGGRETQYF. For the CDR3, the DNA is TGTGCCAGCAGCGATGGACTAGCGGGAGGGCGAGAGACCCAGTACTTC.

This clonotype showed up just a few times. The chain employs TRBV21-1 and TRBJ1-2. TRBV21-1 is designated a pseudogene. This CDR3 region has 8 residues. CDR3 residues: CAIRTDTF. The CDR3 nucleotides read TGTGCCATACGAACGGACACCTTC.